This T cell receptor (beta chain) was captured in a study of cytomegalovirus exposure and HLA in healthy donors. In the study overall: Unique TCRs from HLA-typed donors, 65 million to 85 million of them, were held in an early data release. Genotyping of roughly 400 donors showed that around 86% belonged to the Caucasian-associated ancestry cluster.

PCR involved 60 Vbeta and 13 Jbeta primers. The assay was immunoSEQ multiplex PCR, and TCRdb's table has in-frame clones only and misses some. This table holds under 200,000 clones, around 77% found once. The CDR3 is 15 amino acids. Between the trimmed V and J ends, which lost 5 bases and 6 bases, there was a span of 17 bases. Germline-derived CDR1 and CDR2 are SGHVS and FQNEAQ. Points from the study as a whole: It was reported in a later analysis that an Asian-associated ancestry cluster showed fewer N-insertions than the approximately 700-donor mean. A previous analysis found most TCR beta V segments productive roughly 87% or roughly 30% of the time.

Of note for this clone: The antigen is undetermined.

This chain connects TRBV7-8 to TRBJ1-3; D remains unclear. The TCR was taken from a woman aged 25-40 years in good health and CMV-seropositive. Sequencing was carried out using PBMCs. DNA of the CDR3: TGTGCCAGCAGCCGAAAGGCGGACTCCCTAAACACCATATATTTT. Amino acid sequence: CASSRKADSLNTIYF.